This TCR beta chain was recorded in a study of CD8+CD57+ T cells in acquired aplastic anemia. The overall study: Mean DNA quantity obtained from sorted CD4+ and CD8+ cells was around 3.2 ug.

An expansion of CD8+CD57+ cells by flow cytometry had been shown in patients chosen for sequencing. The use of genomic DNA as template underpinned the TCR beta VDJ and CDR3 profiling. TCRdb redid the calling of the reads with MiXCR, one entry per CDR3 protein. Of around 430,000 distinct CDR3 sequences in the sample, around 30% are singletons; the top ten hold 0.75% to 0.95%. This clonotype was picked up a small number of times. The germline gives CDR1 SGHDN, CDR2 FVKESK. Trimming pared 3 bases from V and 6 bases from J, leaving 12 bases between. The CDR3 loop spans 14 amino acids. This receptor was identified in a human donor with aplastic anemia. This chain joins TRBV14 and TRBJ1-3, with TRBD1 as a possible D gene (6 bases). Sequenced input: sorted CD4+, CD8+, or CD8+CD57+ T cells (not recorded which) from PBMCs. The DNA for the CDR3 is TGTGCCAGCAGCCATCGGACAGTCGAAAACACCATATATTTT. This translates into CASSHRTVENTIYF.